The 12 T cell receptor beta chains below come from one sample, sequenced in a study of OX40 agonist ivuxolimab in advanced cancers. TCRdb's table, derived via immunoSEQ multiplex PCR, lists solely in-frame clones and lacks some. The sample has some 86,000 clones, roughly 94% seen once. The specimen comprised CD4+ or CD8+ T cells sorted from blood, sampled in a trial of the OX40 agonist ivuxolimab. Source of these receptors: an adult with an advanced solid tumor such as melanoma, head and neck, liver or kidney cancer.

This sequence joins TRBV2 and TRBJ2-7, with 10 bases matching TRBD2. The CDR3 spans 17 residues. V was pared by 1 base and J by 1 base, with 7 bases of the junction left unmatched. Per germline, CDR1 SNHLY and CDR2 FYNNEI. CDR3 in amino acids: CASSEDASGSGSYEQYF. In DNA, the CDR3 is TGTGCCAGCAGTGAAGACGCTAGCGGGAGTGGGTCCTACGAGCAGTACTTC.

The gene calls are TRBV2 and TRBJ2-5; maybe TRBD2 (5 bases). The CDR3 extends over 13 amino acids. Germline CDR1 SNHLY, CDR2 FYNNEI. The V and J ends lost 7 bases and 1 base respectively, with 10 bases between them. CDR3 DNA sequence: TGTGCCAGCATCGGCGGAGGCCAAGAGACCCAGTACTTC. It yields the protein CASIGGGQETQYF. Using reference TRBV2 and TRBJ2-5 for the parts outside the CDR3, the full variable domain is EPEVTQTPSHQVTQMGQEVILRCVPISNHLYFYWYRQILGQKVEFLVSFYNNEISEKSEIFDDQFSVERPDGSNFTLKIRSTKLEDSAMYFCASIGGGQETQYFGPGTRLLVL.

The chain carries TRBV10-3 and TRBJ2-7; TRBD2 aligns across 10 bases. There are 14 residues in the CDR3. J was trimmed by 7 bases and V by 3 bases; bases with no gene match: 6. Looked up from germline, CDR1 is ENHRY and CDR2 is SYGVKD. The chain's CDR3 is CAISDNSGRPEQYF. CDR3 nucleotide sequence: TGTGCCATCAGTGATAATAGCGGGAGGCCAGAGCAGTACTTC.

This clone was found once. This chain links TRBV4-1 with TRBJ2-7; 8 bases line up with TRBD1. CDR3 length equals 14 residues. J lost 3 bases, V lost 4 bases, and 5 bases had no gene match. The germline CDR1 and CDR2 sequences are MGHRA and YSYEKL. This CDR3 reads CASSLYRGNYEQYF. As DNA, the CDR3 is TGCGCCAGCAGCCTGTACAGGGGGAACTACGAGCAGTACTTC.

CDR3 nucleotides: TGTGCCAGCAGGCTCAGCGGACCTTACAATGAGCAGTTCTTC. This translates into CASRLSGPYNEQFF. The V call is TRBV28, the J call TRBJ2-1; tentatively, D is TRBD2 (5 bases). V gave up 6 bases and J gave up 4 bases, with 13 bases separating them. This CDR3 has 14 amino acids. Per germline, CDR1 MDHEN and CDR2 SYDVKM. Filled out from reference TRBV28 and TRBJ2-1, the complete variable domain reads DVKVTQSSRYLVKRTGEKVFLECVQDMDHENMFWYRQDPGLGLRLIYFSYDVKMKEKGDIPEGYSVSREKKERFSLILESASTNQTSMYLCASRLSGPYNEQFFGPGTRLTVL.

The sample holds one count of this clone. V and J are TRBV28 and TRBJ2-3, with 7 bases lining up with TRBD2. Trimming took 3 bases from V and 0 from J; bases not matched to a gene: 6. The CDR3 is 16 residues long. The germline V gene encodes CDR1 MDHEN and CDR2 SYDVKM. As DNA, the CDR3 is TGTGCCAGCAGTTTTGTTCTAGCGGACAGCACAGATACGCAGTATTTT. Translating gives CASSFVLADSTDTQYF.

The chain joins TRBV11-2 to TRBJ2-7; perhaps D is TRBD1 or TRBD2 (6 bases each). Germline V CDR1 and CDR2: SGHAT, FQNNGV. V was trimmed by 2 bases and J by 5 bases, leaving 13 bases between them. The length of the CDR3 is 14 residues. The CDR3 DNA reads as TGTGCCAGCAGCTTACCGGGGGCGTATCACGAGCAGTACTTC. This codes for CASSLPGAYHEQYF.

The chain carries TRBV6-5 and TRBJ2-2; D gene uncertain. Germline V CDR1 and CDR2: MNHEY, SVGAGI. The CDR3 runs to 16 residues. V was shortened by 4 bases and J by 6 bases, with 18 bases between the two germline ends. The CDR3 sequence is CASSSSYNPVPGELFF. CDR3 coding DNA: TGTGCCAGCAGTTCTTCCTATAATCCGGTACCCGGGGAGCTGTTTTTT.

The genes are TRBV4-3 and TRBJ1-2; 9 bases agree with TRBD1. CDR3 size: 15 residues. V was clipped by 0 bases and J by 3 bases; unmatched bases: 2. Germline-derived CDR1 and CDR2 are LGHNA and YSLEER. This CDR3 is CASSQERTGDYGYTF. CDR3 DNA sequence: TGCGCCAGCAGCCAAGAGAGGACAGGGGACTATGGCTACACCTTC.

V gene TRBV7-2 combines with J gene TRBJ1-6, with D unclear. Germline V gene sequence: CDR1 SGHTA, CDR2 FQGNSA. The CDR3 has 15 amino acids. Trimming pared 5 bases from V and 11 bases from J, leaving 19 bases between. Here the CDR3 reads CASSVSPSSGTPLHF. The CDR3 bases are TGTGCCAGCAGCGTAAGCCCCAGTTCTGGGACACCCCTCCACTTT.

This sequence joins TRBV5-6 and TRBJ1-5; D is possibly TRBD1 (6 bases). CDR1 SGHDT and CDR2 YYEEEE come from the germline V gene. V was cut by 0 bases and J by 6 bases, with 10 bases left in between. The CDR3 sequence is 14 residues long. The DNA of the CDR3 is TGTGCCAGCAGCTTGGCAACAGGGATTCAGCCCCAGCATTTT. Encoded protein: CASSLATGIQPQHF.

V and J are TRBV9 and TRBJ2-2, with TRBD2 matching 7 bases. V gave up 0 bases and J gave up 0 bases; unmatched junction bases: 2. Per the germline V gene, CDR1 is SGDLS and CDR2 is YYNGEE. The length of the CDR3 is 16 residues. The CDR3 is CASSVGLAANTGELFF. The DNA for the CDR3 is TGTGCCAGCAGCGTAGGCCTAGCGGCGAACACCGGGGAGCTGTTTTTT.